This T cell receptor beta chain derives from a study of cytomegalovirus exposure and HLA in healthy donors. The overall study: The platform used for the 110 or so validation repertoires matched that of the approximately 670 first-cohort repertoires, a later analysis reported. Broader study findings: Reports indicated that the classifier achieved high specificity and sensitivity in diagnosing cytomegalovirus status.

Germline V gene sequence: CDR1 SGHDT, CDR2 YYEEEE. Between the trimmed V and J ends, which lost 1 base and 12 bases, there was a span of 14 bases. The CDR3 length is 14 residues. Using immunoSEQ multiplex PCR, the repertoire was profiled, and TCRdb retains in-frame clones only, with some absent. The sample holds 110,000 to 150,000 clones; about 94% are singletons and the top ten take about 2%. On this clone itself: The antigen is not known.

The sequenced sample was PBMCs. The chain couples TRBV5-6 to TRBJ2-6, with D possibly matching TRBD2 (6 bases). The TCR sequence derives from a man between 18 and 35 years old in good health and CMV-seropositive. The CDR3 spells CASSLFLRGPVLTF. The CDR3 DNA is TGTGCCAGCAGCTTGTTTTTGCGGGGTCCCGTCCTGACTTTC. The entire variable domain, with the rest obtained from reference TRBV5-6 and TRBJ2-6, is as follows: DAGVTQSPTHLIKTRGQQVTLRCSPKSGHDTVSWYQQALGQGPQFIFQYYEEEERQRGNFPDRFSGHQFPNYSSELNVNALLLGDSALYLCASSLFLRGPVLTFGAGSRLTVL.